Presented here are 25 T cell receptor beta chains from one specimen sequenced in a study of T-cell reconstitution after alpha-beta-depleted transplantation in children. The authors prepared the TCRbeta library with unique molecular identifiers. Each CDR3 protein is one row after TCRdb ran MiXCR on the PCR reads. The sample carries 700,000 to 950,000 distinct CDR3 sequences, 15% to 20% recorded once. The specimen was PBMCs, mostly from graft donor cells, collected 360 days after TCRalphabeta/CD19-depleted stem cell transplant. Every receptor here comes from a male patient under 18 who had a stem cell transplant for acute lymphoblastic leukemia, so the T cells may come from the graft donor.

This clonotype was seen at least ten times. The chain uses TRBV12-3 or TRBV12-4 and TRBJ2-1; 7 bases agree with TRBD2. The CDR3 loop spans 14 amino acids. The V and J ends lost 5 bases and 2 bases, in that order; junction bases with no gene match: 3. The CDR3 DNA sequence: TGTGCCAGCAGTGGCGGGAGACCCTACAATGAGCAGTTCTTC. Encoded protein: CASSGGRPYNEQFF.

This clonotype was detected only a few times. The CDR3 loop is CASSPKRGPSYEQYF. For the CDR3, the DNA is TGTGCCAGCAGCCCCAAGCGGGGACCCTCCTACGAGCAGTACTTC. The genes are TRBV3-1 and TRBJ2-7, with TRBD2 identical over 7 bases. Unmatched junction bases numbered 6, after V lost 4 bases and J lost 0 bases. Germline-derived CDR1 and CDR2 are LGHDT and YNNKEL (reference sequence). The CDR3 is 15 residues long.

The chain recombines TRBV20-1 with TRBJ2-7; weak D call: TRBD2 (6 bases). In germline, CDR1 is DFQATT, CDR2 SNEGSKA (reference sequence). The CDR3 is 15 amino acids. Trimming removed 4 bases from V and 1 base from J, with 17 bases in between. The CDR3 sequence: CSATPPQRASYEQYF. Written as DNA, the CDR3 is TGCAGTGCTACCCCCCCCCAGCGGGCGTCCTACGAGCAGTACTTC.

A single count supports this clonotype. This chain connects TRBV7-3 to TRBJ2-7; D gene uncertain. The CDR3 is 14 residues long. From germline, CDR1 is SGHTA and CDR2 FQGTGA. V was pared by 1 base and J by 6 bases, with 13 bases between. The CDR3 DNA reads TGTGCCAGCAGCTTAAGTCCGGACCTGGGCGAGCAGTACTTC. Amino acids: CASSLSPDLGEQYF.

This clonotype has a count of ten or more. The V call is TRBV3-1, the J call TRBJ1-3; D unresolved. From germline, CDR1 is LGHDT and CDR2 YNNKEL (reference sequence). This CDR3 has 13 residues. The ends were cut back, 2 bases at V and 3 bases at J, with 5 bases in the middle. The CDR3 DNA reads TGTGCCAGCAGCCAATTCAGTGGAAACACCATATATTTT. Translating gives CASSQFSGNTIYF.

About this clonotype: A read error may be the cause here, since a much bigger clone is one base away. V is TRBV12-3 or TRBV12-4 and J is TRBJ1-5; D is possibly TRBD1 (5 bases). The CDR3 consists of 14 residues. CDR3 loop: CVSSFGGFSQPQHF. The CDR3 region has the DNA TGTGTCAGCAGTTTCGGGGGATTCAGTCAGCCCCAGCATTTT.

The chain combines TRBV12-3 or TRBV12-4 with TRBJ2-6; the D is unclear. The CDR3 has 15 residues. V was trimmed by 3 bases and J by 0 bases, leaving 6 bases between them. This CDR3 reads CASSFHSSGANVLTF. In nucleotides, the CDR3 is TGTGCCAGCAGTTTCCACAGCTCTGGGGCCAACGTCCTGACTTTC.

The chain carries TRBV29-1 and TRBJ1-1; no clear D gene. The V end lost 6 bases, the J end lost 0 bases, and 11 bases lay between the germline ends. The length of the CDR3 is 13 residues. Germline loops: CDR1 SQVTM, CDR2 ANQGSEA. This CDR3 is CSVDRVLNTEAFF. As DNA, the CDR3 is TGCAGCGTGGACCGCGTTTTGAACACTGAAGCTTTCTTT.

The chain has TRBV20-1 and TRBJ2-1, with unresolved D. Germline CDR1 DFQATT, CDR2 SNEGSKA (reference sequence). The V end was cut by 1 base, the J end by 5 bases, with 24 bases between. The CDR3 covers 18 residues. The DNA of the CDR3 is TGCAGTGCTAGAGGGAGCAAAATGAGATGGAAGCGCAACAATGAGCAGTTCTTC. Translating it yields CSARGSKMRWKRNNEQFF.

The chain couples TRBV14 to TRBJ2-3; no firm D call. This CDR3 contains 14 residues. Between the trimmed V and J ends, which lost 0 bases and 11 bases, there was a span of 15 bases. The V gene's germline CDR1 is SGHDN and CDR2 FVKESK. Here the CDR3 DNA reads TGTGCCAGCAGCCAAGACACCCTGATGACAATGCAGTATTTT. Protein sequence: CASSQDTLMTMQYF.

The V call is TRBV25-1, the J call TRBJ2-7, with 12 positions matching TRBD1. The CDR3 extends over 16 amino acids. Germline CDR1 MGHDK, CDR2 SYGVNS. The junction had 5 bases not matched to a gene; V was cut back by 0 bases and J by 5 bases. This CDR3 is CASSEYGGTGGDEQYF. The DNA of the CDR3 is TGTGCCAGCAGTGAATATGGCGGGACAGGGGGCGACGAGCAGTACTTC.

This clonotype was counted only a few times. The V gene is TRBV5-4, the J gene TRBJ2-1, with 16 bases identical to TRBD2. Germline V gives CDR1 SGHNT, CDR2 YYREEE (reference sequence). This CDR3 has 19 amino acids. Unmatched junction bases numbered 7, after V lost 4 bases and J lost 0 bases. CDR3 residues: CASSIGGLAGGPSYNEQFF. The DNA for the CDR3 is TGTGCCAGCAGCATTGGGGGACTAGCGGGAGGGCCCTCCTACAATGAGCAGTTCTTC.

Here the CDR3 reads CASSLADRAHEQYF. The CDR3 DNA is TGTGCCAGCAGCTTAGCTGACAGGGCCCACGAGCAGTACTTC. V is TRBV7-6 and J is TRBJ2-7; 7 bases match TRBD1. Trimming at V came to 0 bases and at J to 5 bases, leaving 4 bases not matched to a gene. The germline gives CDR1 SGHVS, CDR2 FNYEAQ. This CDR3 has 14 residues.

This chain joins TRBV6-5 and TRBJ2-7; 7 bases agree with TRBD1. Trimming took 5 bases from V and 2 from J; bases not matched to a gene: 9. CDR3 length: 15 amino acids. CDR1 and CDR2 (germline): MNHEY, SVGAGI. The CDR3 sequence is CASSTMRQGAYEQYF. The CDR3, as DNA: TGTGCCAGCAGTACCATGCGGCAGGGGGCCTACGAGCAGTACTTC.

This chain uses TRBV6-1 with TRBJ2-3; D may correspond to TRBD1 or TRBD2 (5 bases each). V lost 6 bases and J 1 base, leaving 14 bases between the germline ends. CDR3 length: 15 residues. CDR1 is MNHNS and CDR2 is SASEGT in the germline V gene. CDR3 sequence: CASRTRDRGTDTQYF. For the CDR3, the DNA is TGTGCCAGCAGGACCCGGGACCGCGGCACAGATACGCAGTATTTT.

V and J are TRBV12-3 or TRBV12-4 and TRBJ2-7, with 11 bases that match TRBD1. This CDR3 contains 14 residues. The junction had 7 bases not matched to a gene; V was cut back by 7 bases and J by 5 bases. As DNA, the CDR3 is TGTGCCAGCAACACCGGACAGGGGGCCGACGAGCAGTACTTC. Protein product: CASNTGQGADEQYF.

This clonotype was detected only a few times. The rearrangement links TRBV6-2 or TRBV6-3 to TRBJ1-1; 9 bases line up with TRBD1. CDR1 MNHEY and CDR2 SVGEGT come from the germline V gene. The CDR3 spans 16 residues. The V and J ends lost 5 bases and 0 bases, in that order; junction bases with no gene match: 7. CDR3 sequence (DNA): TGTGCCAGCAGTGTCTCACAGGGGGCGATGAACACTGAAGCTTTCTTT. This gives the protein CASSVSQGAMNTEAFF.

This clonotype was seen only a few times. The chain is built from TRBV20-1 and TRBJ2-7, with 11 bases matching TRBD2. J lost 1 base, V lost 6 bases, and 2 bases had no gene match. In germline, CDR1 is DFQATT, CDR2 SNEGSKA (reference sequence). The CDR3 sequence is 13 residues long. The chain's CDR3 is CSAVAGGSYEQYF. The DNA of the CDR3 is TGCAGTGCCGTAGCGGGAGGGTCCTACGAGCAGTACTTC.

This rearrangement joins TRBV5-1 to TRBJ1-5; no clear D gene. Germline V gene lookup returns CDR1 SGHRS and CDR2 YFSETQ. This CDR3 is built from 12 residues. Trimming cost V 4 bases and J 7 bases, with 9 bases left between them. The CDR3 is CASSLWSQPQHF. DNA for the CDR3: TGCGCCAGCAGCCTTTGGTCCCAGCCCCAGCATTTT.

V gene TRBV29-1 combines with J gene TRBJ2-3, with TRBD1 identical over 8 bases. Germline V CDR1 and CDR2: SQVTM, ANQGSEA. CDR3 length: 16 residues. V lost 0 bases to trimming and J lost 10 bases; unmatched junction nucleotides: 15. In nucleotides, the CDR3 is TGCAGCGTTGAAGATCCGGACAGGGAGTCCCCGTACGCGCAGTATTTT. Translated: CSVEDPDRESPYAQYF.

The chain joins TRBV6-5 to TRBJ2-3, with D perhaps assigned TRBD1 or TRBD2 (5 bases each). V was cut by 3 bases and J by 1 base, with 11 bases left in between. The CDR3 is 15 residues long. Germline-derived CDR1 and CDR2 are MNHEY and SVGAGI. The CDR3, as DNA: TGTGCCAGCAGTTATCGGGAAGGGGGCACAGATACGCAGTATTTT. Protein sequence: CASSYREGGTDTQYF.

This clonotype has more than one count but fewer than ten. The CDR3, as DNA: TGTGCCACCAGTGAAGGGGGAGGGATCACAGATACGCAGTATTTT. This encodes CATSEGGGITDTQYF. The chain joins TRBV24-1 to TRBJ2-3; the D gene is possibly TRBD2 (7 bases). Germline CDR1 and CDR2: KGHDR and SFDVKD. The CDR3 consists of 15 residues. The ends were cut back, 4 bases at V and 2 bases at J, with 12 bases in the middle.

This clonotype came up a few times. The chain couples TRBV6-1 to TRBJ2-5, with 8 bases matching TRBD1. The CDR3 is 16 amino acids. The V segment lost 6 bases and the J segment 4 bases; nucleotides outside the gene matches: 13. Germline values: CDR1 MNHNS, CDR2 SASEGT. CDR3 loop: CASRDDRGGGGETQYF. The CDR3 DNA reads as TGTGCCAGCAGAGATGACAGGGGTGGAGGCGGAGAGACCCAGTACTTC.

This clonotype appeared a few times. J is TRBJ2-1 and V is TRBV7-2; 10 bases map to TRBD2. CDR1 and CDR2 (germline): SGHTA, FQGNSA. The V segment lost 5 bases and the J segment 1 base; nucleotides outside the gene matches: 5. The CDR3 runs to 16 residues. In nucleotides, the CDR3 is TGTGCCAGCAGCCGTAGGACTAGCGGATCCTACAATGAGCAGTTCTTC. This translates into CASSRRTSGSYNEQFF.

There are a few counts of this clonotype. The chain recombines TRBV4-3 with TRBJ2-6; tentative D call: TRBD2 (6 bases). This CDR3 is 21 amino acids long. Trimming left V 4 bases short and J 2 bases short, with 27 bases between. Per the germline V gene, CDR1 is LGHNA and CDR2 is YSLEER. CDR3 loop: CASSLTPTQPQGLTGANVLTF. CDR3 DNA sequence: TGCGCCAGCAGCCTTACACCGACCCAGCCTCAGGGACTCACTGGGGCCAACGTCCTGACTTTC.